These T cell receptor beta chains were read from a single sample in a study of CD8 T cells in Susac syndrome. One entry per CDR3 protein, called by TCRdb with MiXCR from the immunoSEQ multiplex PCR reads. The sample lists about 120,000 distinct CDR3 sequences; 96% were seen once. Sequencing was carried out using CD4+ T cells from PBMCs. The receptor set was obtained from a human donor with Susac syndrome. Each CDR3 is given with its conserved first and last residue. The D gene is left open where the match is weak. Rows may omit the clone size; those that give it use once, few, many or a size class.

clone size	V gene	J gene	D gene	CDR3 DNA	CDR3 protein
once	TRBV7-9	TRBJ2-5	TRBD2	TGTGCCAGCAGCTACGGTCCTAGCGGAGAGACCCAGTACTTC	CASSYGPSGETQYF
.	TRBV19	TRBJ1-3	.	TGTGCCAGTATCCTCAGAAACACCATATATTTT	CASILRNTIYF
few	TRBV18	TRBJ2-6	.	TGTGCCAGCTCACCAGGGACCGGGGCCAACGTCCTGACTTTC	CASSPGTGANVLTF
.	TRBV20-1	TRBJ1-2	TRBD1	TGCAGTGCAGAGGGGGCGTACCGGCATGGCTACACCTTC	CSAEGAYRHGYTF
once	TRBV20-1	TRBJ2-1	.	TGCAGTCCCGGGCCCCCGAGCTCCTACAATGAGCAGTTCTTC	CSPGPPSSYNEQFF
.	TRBV6-5	TRBJ2-3	TRBD1	TGTGCCAGCAGAGGGGACAGGCAGGGGCGTACGCAGTATTTT	CASRGDRQGRTQYF
once	TRBV30	TRBJ1-1	TRBD1	TGTGCCTGTGACAGGGTGAGCACTGAAGCTTTCTTT	CACDRVSTEAFF
.	TRBV3-1	TRBJ2-7	TRBD1	TGTGCCAGCAGCCAAGTATCGGGCAGGGGGCGAAACGAGCAGTACTTC	CASSQVSGRGRNEQYF
.	TRBV5-1	TRBJ2-1	.	TGCGCCAGCAGCTTGGTCCCTCCAGGATATGAGCAGTTCTTC	CASSLVPPGYEQFF
few	TRBV12-3/TRBV12-4	TRBJ2-1	.	TGTGCCAGCAGCCCCCCTGGCAATGAGCAGTTCTTC	CASSPPGNEQFF
.	TRBV20-1	TRBJ2-5	.	TGCAGTGCGGGGGACTCCCCAAGGGAGACCCAGTACTTC	CSAGDSPRETQYF
.	TRBV28	TRBJ2-3	.	TGTGCCAGCAGTTTATATTCCGGCGGAGCAACAGATACGCAGTATTTT	CASSLYSGGATDTQYF
.	TRBV6-5	TRBJ1-1	.	TGTGCCAGCAGTTACTCTGGACGGACACAGAACACTGAAGCTTTCTTT	CASSYSGRTQNTEAFF
.	TRBV20-1	TRBJ1-5	.	TGCAGTGTCACCTTGACAGGTCACAATCAGCCCCAGCATTTT	CSVTLTGHNQPQHF
.	TRBV2	TRBJ2-3	TRBD2	TGTGCCAGCAGTGGGGGACTAGCGGAGGTCCGGAGGTATTTT	CASSGGLAEVRRYF
.	TRBV7-2	TRBJ2-1	.	TGTGCCAGCAGCTTCCCGTCTCTTGAGCAGTTCTTC	CASSFPSLEQFF
.	TRBV5-4	TRBJ2-3	.	TGTGCCAGCAGCTTGAAGGTGGGATCCACAGATACGCAGTATTTT	CASSLKVGSTDTQYF
.	TRBV28	TRBJ1-1	.	TGTGCCAGCAGTCCCCTCGGTACCCTCACTGAAGCTTTCTTT	CASSPLGTLTEAFF
.	TRBV9	TRBJ2-7	TRBD2	TGTGCCAGCAGCGCCAACCCCAGCGGGAGCGTCTACGAGCAGTACTTC	CASSANPSGSVYEQYF
.	TRBV23-1	TRBJ1-4	.	TGCGCCAGCAGTCAATCCCAGGGATGGACTAATGAAAAACTGTTTTTT	CASSQSQGWTNEKLFF
.	TRBV29-1	TRBJ2-3	TRBD2	TGCAGCGTTGGAGGACTAGCGGGAGAGGGGGGCACAGATACGCAGTATTTT	CSVGGLAGEGGTDTQYF
.	TRBV3-1	TRBJ1-5	TRBD1	TGTGCCAGCAGCCAAGGGACAGGGTATCAGGACAATCAGCCCCAGCATTTT	CASSQGTGYQDNQPQHF
.	TRBV19	TRBJ1-1	.	TGTGCCAGTAGTATACCGGGGGCAAACACTGAAGCTTTCTTT	CASSIPGANTEAFF
.	TRBV9	TRBJ2-1	.	TGTGCCAGCAGCGTAGGAGCCCAGTCCTTCAATGAGCAGTTCTTC	CASSVGAQSFNEQFF
.	TRBV5-1	TRBJ2-7	.	TGCGCCAGCATAGGGACGGGCACCTACGAGCAGTACTTC	CASIGTGTYEQYF
.	TRBV14	TRBJ2-7	.	TGTGCCAGCAGCCATTGGGACACCTACGAGCAGTACTTC	CASSHWDTYEQYF
.	TRBV29-1	TRBJ2-7	TRBD1	TGCAGCGGTGGACAGGGGGGAACCTACGAGCAGTACTTC	CSGGQGGTYEQYF
.	TRBV4-3	TRBJ1-2	.	TGCGCCAGCAGCCAATCTGTACAGAACTATGGCTACACCTTC	CASSQSVQNYGYTF
.	TRBV5-6	TRBJ2-5	.	TGTGCCAGCAGCTTGATAGCGCGGGAGACCCAGTACTTC	CASSLIARETQYF
.	TRBV7-2	TRBJ1-5	.	TGTGCCAGCAGCTTCATGGGGCAGGGCAATCAGCCCCAGCATTTT	CASSFMGQGNQPQHF
.	TRBV6-2/TRBV6-3	TRBJ2-5	.	TGTGCCAGCAGTGGAGCCCAAGAGACCCAGTACTTC	CASSGAQETQYF
.	TRBV7-9	TRBJ2-5	TRBD2	TGTGCCAGCAGCCCGACTAGCGGGAGTGCTTGGGAGACCCAGTACTTC	CASSPTSGSAWETQYF
.	TRBV19	TRBJ1-2	.	TGTGCCAGTAGTATAGAAGACGGACCCTATGGCTACACCTTC	CASSIEDGPYGYTF
.	TRBV20-1	TRBJ1-1	.	TGCAGTGCTAGAACCGGGTGGAGCACTGAAGCTTTCTTT	CSARTGWSTEAFF
.	TRBV28	TRBJ2-1	.	TGTGCCAGCGGTAACGCGGGTGTCCCCTACAATGAGCAGTTCTTC	CASGNAGVPYNEQFF
.	TRBV27	TRBJ2-7	.	TGTGCCAGCAGTCCCGGTTCGGGGAGGATGAACTACGAGCAGTACTTC	CASSPGSGRMNYEQYF
once	TRBV27	TRBJ2-6	TRBD1	TGTGCCAGCAGTTCTGGGACAGATGTTTTCTCTGGGGCCAACGTCCTGACTTTC	CASSSGTDVFSGANVLTF
.	TRBV28	TRBJ1-5	TRBD1	TGTGCCAGCAGTGGGACAGGGTGGAGCAATCAGCCCCAGCATTTT	CASSGTGWSNQPQHF
.	TRBV9	TRBJ2-3	TRBD1	TGTGCCAGCAGCGTAGGACAGGGCAGCACAGATACGCAGTATTTT	CASSVGQGSTDTQYF
.	TRBV20-1	TRBJ2-7	TRBD2	TGCAGTGCTAGAGGGGTAGCGGGAGCCTCGTCGGGAGAGCAGTACTTC	CSARGVAGASSGEQYF
.	TRBV30	TRBJ1-1	.	TGTGCCTGGACCGCCGGCCTGACGCTGAACACTGAAGCTTTCTTT	CAWTAGLTLNTEAFF
few	TRBV7-2	TRBJ2-7	.	TGTGCCAGCAGCCACGGGGTTGAGCAGTACTTC	CASSHGVEQYF
.	TRBV20-1	TRBJ2-7	TRBD2	TGCAGTGCTATGATCGGGACTAGCGGTTCCTACGAGCAGTACTTC	CSAMIGTSGSYEQYF
.	TRBV18	TRBJ2-1	.	TGTGCCAGCTCACCACCAGAGAGCTACAATGAGCAGTTCTTC	CASSPPESYNEQFF
.	TRBV29-1	TRBJ2-1	.	TGCAGCGCCGGCCCGAAGCAGTTCTTC	CSAGPKQFF
once	TRBV12-3/TRBV12-4	TRBJ2-2	.	TGTGCCAGCAGTTTCCCCTATGGCACCGGGGAGCTGTTTTTT	CASSFPYGTGELFF
.	TRBV20-1	TRBJ2-3	.	TGCAGTGCTAGAGGGAAGGGTTTTACGCAGTATTTT	CSARGKGFTQYF
.	TRBV7-2	TRBJ2-7	.	TGTGCCAGCAGCTTAGATTGGACGCACTCCTACGAGCAGTACTTC	CASSLDWTHSYEQYF
.	TRBV20-1	TRBJ2-3	.	TGCAGTGCGAACCCCCCGAGCGGGAGCACAGATACGCAGTATTTT	CSANPPSGSTDTQYF
.	TRBV15	TRBJ2-1	TRBD2	TGTGCCACCAGCAGAGATAAGGCGGGAGGCCAGGATGAGCAGTTCTTC	CATSRDKAGGQDEQFF
.	TRBV2	TRBJ1-1	.	TGTGCCAGCAGTTCGGCCGCCTTACCCACTGAAGCTTTCTTT	CASSSAALPTEAFF
.	TRBV20-1	TRBJ1-3	TRBD1	TGCAGTGCCCCCGGGACAGCGTCTGGAAACACCATATATTTT	CSAPGTASGNTIYF
.	TRBV5-6	TRBJ2-1	TRBD2	TGTGCCAGCAGCCCTACCCCGGGAGGGGGCAATGAGCAGTTCTTC	CASSPTPGGGNEQFF
.	TRBV18	TRBJ2-4	TRBD1	TGTGCCAGCTCACCGGAAGGGACAGGGCGCTCGGGGGACATTCAGTACTTC	CASSPEGTGRSGDIQYF
.	TRBV6-2/TRBV6-3	TRBJ2-3	TRBD2	TGTGCCAGCAGTTACCCGGGACTAGCGGGAGAGGGAACAGATACGCAGTATTTT	CASSYPGLAGEGTDTQYF